This TCR beta chain came from a study of CD8 T cells in Susac syndrome. V gave up 4 bases and J gave up 8 bases, with 19 bases separating them. The CDR3 is 15 residues long. The germline V gene has CDR1 SGHRS and CDR2 YFSETQ. cDNA came from approximately 0.5 to 1 ug RNA primed by random hexamers. Amplification of the TCR beta CDR3 was carried out by immunoSEQ multiplex PCR, which spanned a total of 54 Vbeta and 13 Jbeta segments. Using its own MiXCR run on the immunoSEQ multiplex PCR reads, TCRdb lists one record per CDR3 protein. The sample lists 150,000 to 200,000 distinct CDR3 sequences; about 93% were seen once. While CD8+ and CD4+ T cells were isolated negatively, TEMRA cells were enriched by FACS.

The rearrangement links TRBV5-1 to TRBJ2-1; D might be TRBD2 (5 bases). This receptor was obtained from a human donor in good health. Source material: CD4+ T cells from PBMCs. The CDR3 loop reads CASSQRASGGYEQFF. The CDR3 nucleotides are TGCGCCAGCAGCCAGAGGGCGTCCGGTGGCTATGAGCAGTTCTTC.